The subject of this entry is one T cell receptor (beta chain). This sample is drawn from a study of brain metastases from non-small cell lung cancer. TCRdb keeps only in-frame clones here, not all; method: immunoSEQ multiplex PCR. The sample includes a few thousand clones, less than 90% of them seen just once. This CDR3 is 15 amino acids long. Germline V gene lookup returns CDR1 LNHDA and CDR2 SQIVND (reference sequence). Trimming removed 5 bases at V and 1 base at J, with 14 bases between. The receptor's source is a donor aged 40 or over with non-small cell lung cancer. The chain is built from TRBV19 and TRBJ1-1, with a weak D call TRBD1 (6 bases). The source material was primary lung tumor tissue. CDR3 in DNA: TGTGCCAGTAGTGATCAGGGACACCAGAACACTGAAGCTTTCTTT. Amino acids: CASSDQGHQNTEAFF.